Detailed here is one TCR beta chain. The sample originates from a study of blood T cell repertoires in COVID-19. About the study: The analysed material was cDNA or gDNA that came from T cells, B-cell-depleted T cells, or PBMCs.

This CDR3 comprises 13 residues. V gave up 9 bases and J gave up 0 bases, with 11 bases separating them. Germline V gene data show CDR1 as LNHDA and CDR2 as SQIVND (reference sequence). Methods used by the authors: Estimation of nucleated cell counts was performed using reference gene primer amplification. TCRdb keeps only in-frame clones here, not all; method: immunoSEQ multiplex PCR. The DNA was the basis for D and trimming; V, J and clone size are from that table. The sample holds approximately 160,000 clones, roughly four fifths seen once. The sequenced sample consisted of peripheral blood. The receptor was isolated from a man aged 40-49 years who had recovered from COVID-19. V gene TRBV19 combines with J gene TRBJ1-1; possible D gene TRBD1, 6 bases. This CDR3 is CASRDTLNTEAFF. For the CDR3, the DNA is TGTGCCAGCCGGGACACGTTGAACACTGAAGCTTTCTTT.